The next 24 T cell receptor beta chains were all read from a single sample in a study of immune characterization of retroperitoneal liposarcoma (dated by TCRdb to the late 2010s). The library was built by means of PCR. Data came from a NextSeq 500. TCRdb reanalyzed the raw reads on its own, using fastp at Q25 for trimming and MiXCR for clone calling, and kept in-frame beta chains. Each CDR3 protein gets just one entry, which takes the most common genes and DNA from the rows behind it. In this sample the table shows around 10,000 distinct CDR3 sequences, about a quarter of which occur a single time. Approximately 9.1% of the sample rests with the top ten. Sequencing used tumor tissue. The receptors shown here come from a female donor with retroperitoneal liposarcoma.

This clonotype has at least ten counts. The chain combines TRBV7-2 with TRBJ2-1; the match to TRBD2 covers 12 bases. CDR3 length: 18 amino acids. Germline CDR1 is SGHTA and CDR2 is FQGNSA. The junction had 16 bases not matched to a gene; V was cut back by 5 bases and J by 8 bases. The CDR3 here is CASSGPQMLAGGSYEQFF. The CDR3, as DNA: TGTGCCAGCAGCGGACCACAAATGCTAGCGGGAGGGAGCTATGAGCAGTTCTTC. Using reference TRBV7-2 and TRBJ2-1 for the parts outside the CDR3, the full variable domain is GAGVSQSPSNKVTEKGKDVELRCDPISGHTALYWYRQSLGQGLEFLIYFQGNSAPDKSGLPSDRFSAERTGGSVSTLTIQRTQQEDSAVYLCASSGPQMLAGGSYEQFFGPGTRLTVL.

Within the sample, this clonotype is medium-sized. The chain combines TRBV6-6 with TRBJ2-3, with 11 bases lining up with TRBD2. The CDR3 covers 17 residues. J lost 0 bases, V lost 2 bases, and 4 bases had no gene match. Looked up from germline, CDR1 is MNHNY and CDR2 is SVGAGI (reference sequence). Here the CDR3 DNA reads TGTGCCAGCAGTTACACTAGCGGGGGTGCTAGCACAGATACGCAGTATTTT. Its protein product is CASSYTSGGASTDTQYF.

The J gene is TRBJ2-1, the V gene TRBV6-1; D might be TRBD1 or TRBD2, each matching 5 bases. The CDR3 runs to 15 residues. Germline CDR1 and CDR2: MNHNS and SASEGT. The V gene lost 5 bases and the J gene lost 10 bases, with 21 bases spanning the gap. The CDR3 bases are TGTGCCAGCAGTCCTACCGGGACCGAATCCTACGAGCAGTTCTTC. Protein: CASSPTGTESYEQFF.

This clonotype has more than one count but fewer than ten. V gene TRBV11-2 combines with J gene TRBJ2-1; D gene ambiguous. The DNA end favors TRBJ2-7, so the J call may be wrong. In germline, CDR1 is SGHAT, CDR2 FQNNGV. The CDR3 is 11 residues long. CDR3 in amino acids: CASSNLREQYF. CDR3 coding DNA: TGTGCCAGCAGCAACCTTCGGGAGCAGTACTTC.

The chain combines TRBV11-2 with TRBJ2-3; maybe TRBD2 (6 bases). This CDR3 has 15 amino acids. Per the germline V gene, CDR1 is SGHAT and CDR2 is FQNNGV. The V and J ends lost 6 bases and 1 base respectively, with 14 bases between them. CDR3 amino acids: CASRGGGGGTDTQYF. The CDR3 coding sequence is TGTGCCAGCAGGGGGGGAGGCGGTGGCACAGATACGCAGTATTTT. The whole variable domain, remainder taken from reference TRBV11-2 and TRBJ2-3, is EAGVAQSPRYKIIEKRQSVAFWCNPISGHATLYWYQQILGQGPKLLIQFQNNGVVDDSQLPKDRFSAERLKGVDSTLKIQPAKLEDSAVYLCASRGGGGGTDTQYFGPGTRLTVL.

A few counts support this clonotype. V and J are TRBV10-2 and TRBJ2-3, with 7 bases matching TRBD2. V shed 0 bases, J shed 2 bases, and the junction held 5 bases outside the gene matches. Germline V gene sequence: CDR1 WSHSY, CDR2 SAAADI. The CDR3 has 16 amino acids. CDR3 nucleotide sequence: TGCGCCAGCAGTGAGTCCCGGCGGGGGTACACAGATACGCAGTATTTT. This sequence encodes CASSESRRGYTDTQYF.

A note on this clonotype: A junction boundary mismatches the germline segment, possibly from a read error. V and J are TRBV7-9 and TRBJ2-3; 7 bases agree with TRBD2. The germline V gene encodes CDR1 SEHNR and CDR2 FQNEAQ (reference sequence). CDR3 length: 14 amino acids. In DNA, the CDR3 is TGTGCCAGCAGCTTAGGACTAGCTATCGGTGAGCAGTTCTTT. It codes for CASSLGLAIGEQFF.

This chain uses TRBV18 with TRBJ2-4; 13 nucleotides align to TRBD2. The J call may be in error: the DNA end matches TRBJ2-7 better. The V gene's germline CDR1 is KGHSH and CDR2 LQKENI. The CDR3 length is 14 residues. Written as DNA, the CDR3 is TGTGCCAGCTCACCTGGACTAGCGGGAGACGAGCAGTACTTC. Its translation: CASSPGLAGDEQYF.

The chain combines TRBV6-6 with TRBJ1-6, with D uncertain. CDR1 and CDR2 (germline): MNHNY, SVGAGI (reference sequence). The CDR3 runs to 12 residues. Trimming left V 2 bases short and J 13 bases short, with 9 bases between. The chain's CDR3 is CASSYPEGPLHF. CDR3 bases: TGTGCCAGCAGTTACCCCGAGGGTCCCCTCCACTTT.

There are a few counts of this clonotype. The chain carries TRBV7-6 and TRBJ2-2, with 7 bases aligning to TRBD1. Looked up from germline, CDR1 is SGHVS and CDR2 is FNYEAQ. V lost 1 base to trimming and J lost 3 bases; unmatched junction nucleotides: 2. CDR3 length equals 15 residues. The CDR3 sequence is CASSLGTGYTGELFF. CDR3 bases: TGTGCCAGCAGCTTAGGGACAGGATACACCGGGGAGCTGTTTTTT.

In its sample, this clonotype was seen many times. The chain recombines TRBV6-1 with TRBJ1-1; D ambiguous. Trimming took off 0 bases at V and 7 bases at J, with 12 bases between the two ends. The CDR3 length is 14 residues. Germline CDR1 reads MNHNS; CDR2 reads SASEGT. In DNA, the CDR3 is TGTGCCAGCAGTGAAGCGGGAGGATTGCTTGAAGCTTTCTTT. It codes for CASSEAGGLLEAFF.

This clonotype was seen at least ten times. The CDR3 DNA follows: TGTGCCAGCGGGTCGGACGGGGGGCCCTACGAGCAGTACTTC. This codes for CASGSDGGPYEQYF. This rearrangement joins TRBV6-1 to TRBJ2-1; D is possibly TRBD2 (7 bases). The DNA end favors TRBJ2-7, so the J call may be wrong. Germline V CDR1 and CDR2: MNHNS, SASEGT. The CDR3 has 14 residues.

This clonotype qualifies as medium-sized. This rearrangement joins TRBV7-2 to TRBJ2-1, with D perhaps TRBD2 (6 bases). CDR1 is SGHTA, CDR2 FQGNSA, per germline. The germline V and J ends were trimmed by 1 base and 5 bases, with 15 bases remaining between them. There are 16 residues in the CDR3. The CDR3 protein is CASSLVGGGSHNEQFF. The CDR3 coding sequence is TGTGCCAGCAGCTTAGTCGGCGGAGGGTCTCACAATGAGCAGTTCTTC. Complete variable domain (other parts from reference TRBV7-2 and TRBJ2-1): GAGVSQSPSNKVTEKGKDVELRCDPISGHTALYWYRQSLGQGLEFLIYFQGNSAPDKSGLPSDRFSAERTGGSVSTLTIQRTQQEDSAVYLCASSLVGGGSHNEQFFGPGTRLTVL.

J is TRBJ1-1 and V is TRBV27, with D tentatively TRBD1 (5 bases). The CDR3 runs to 15 residues. CDR1 and CDR2 (germline): MNHEY, SMNVEV (reference sequence). Trimming stripped 7 bases from V and 5 bases from J, with 20 bases between. This CDR3 reads CASIPLGGSGTEAFF. DNA of the CDR3: TGTGCCAGCATACCACTGGGGGGGTCAGGAACTGAAGCTTTCTTT.

This clonotype was seen more than once but under ten times. This chain links TRBV6-5 with TRBJ1-4; perhaps TRBD1 as D (5 bases). Germline loops: CDR1 MNHEY, CDR2 SVGAGI. The CDR3 has 15 amino acids. Between the trimmed V and J ends, which lost 5 bases and 0 bases, there was a span of 10 bases. The CDR3 protein is CASSARGATNEKLFF. The CDR3 region has the DNA TGTGCCAGCAGTGCCCGGGGGGCAACTAATGAAAAACTGTTTTTT.

This clonotype appeared many times. The genes are TRBV7-3 and TRBJ2-1; 10 bases map to TRBD2. The end of the DNA fits TRBJ2-7 better, so the J call may be wrong. Germline V gene data show CDR1 as SGHTA and CDR2 as FQGTGA. The CDR3 runs to 15 residues. The CDR3 loop reads CASSSDGTSDNEQYF. CDR3 coding DNA: TGTGCCAGCAGTTCGGACGGGACTAGCGACAATGAGCAGTACTTC.

The rearrangement uses TRBV7-6 and TRBJ2-7; 14 bases are shared with TRBD2. Germline V gene lookup returns CDR1 SGHVS and CDR2 FNYEAQ. This CDR3 region has 16 residues. The junction had 4 bases not matched to a gene; V was cut back by 0 bases and J by 6 bases. The DNA for the CDR3 is TGTGCCAGCAGCTTAGCCAGGACTAGCGGGAGGTCCGAGCAGTACTTC. This gives the protein CASSLARTSGRSEQYF.

Sample share makes this clonotype medium-sized. The chain joins TRBV7-2 to TRBJ2-1; 11 nucleotides line up with TRBD1. The CDR3 sequence is 16 residues long. Germline CDR1 reads SGHTA; CDR2 reads FQGNSA. V was pared by 5 bases and J by 10 bases, with 13 bases of the junction left unmatched. DNA for the CDR3: TGTGCCAGCAGCCGGGGACAGGGGGGACTCTCCTACGAGCAGTTCTTC. It specifies CASSRGQGGLSYEQFF.

This clonotype has just a few counts. The chain couples TRBV6-4 to TRBJ1-1, with D possibly being TRBD1 (5 bases). CDR3 length equals 13 residues. V gave up 3 bases and J gave up 5 bases, with 10 bases separating them. Looked up from germline, CDR1 is MRHNA and CDR2 is SNTAGT. The CDR3 region has the DNA TGTGCCAGCAGTGAGGGGGAGAGGACTGAAGCTTTCTTT. It encodes CASSEGERTEAFF.

There are many counts of this clonotype. This chain uses TRBV7-2 with TRBJ2-1, with D maybe TRBD1 (6 bases). The CDR3 is made up of 14 amino acids. Trimming took 3 bases from V and 5 from J, leaving 11 bases between them. The germline CDR1 and CDR2 sequences are SGHTA and FQGNSA. CDR3 region: CASSFTQGNNEQFF. The CDR3 region has the DNA TGTGCCAGCAGCTTTACACAGGGAAACAATGAGCAGTTCTTC.

In this sample, this clonotype turned up a few times. The DNA for the CDR3 is TGTGCCAGCAGTTCCCGACCTGGTCAGCCCCAGCATTTT. This codes for CASSSRPGQPQHF. The rearrangement joins TRBV12-3 or TRBV12-4 to TRBJ1-5; no clear D gene. CDR3 length: 13 amino acids. Trimming took 4 bases from V and 6 from J, leaving 10 bases between them.

The J gene is TRBJ1-5, the V gene TRBV6-6; D gene ambiguous. This CDR3 comprises 15 residues. Between the trimmed V and J ends, which lost 7 bases and 4 bases, there was a span of 17 bases. Germline V lookup: CDR1 MNHNY, CDR2 SVGAGI (reference sequence). The CDR3 DNA sequence: TGTGCCAGCACCAAAATCCGTGGCGGGAATCAGCCCCAGCATTTT. This encodes CASTKIRGGNQPQHF.

This chain joins TRBV6-1 and TRBJ2-1; D not resolved. The CDR3 totals 16 residues. Trimming shortened V by 1 base and J by 0 bases, and 10 bases separated the two germline ends. The germline V gene has CDR1 MNHNS and CDR2 SASEGT. CDR3 sequence reads: CASSEDYLSSYNEQFF. In DNA, the CDR3 is TGTGCCAGCAGTGAAGACTACCTTTCCTCCTACAATGAGCAGTTCTTC.

This clonotype has at least ten counts. V and J are TRBV7-6 and TRBJ2-5; D perhaps matches TRBD2 (5 bases). The J call is doubtful: the DNA matches TRBJ2-7 better. Germline V gene lookup returns CDR1 SGHVS and CDR2 FNYEAQ. CDR3 length equals 14 residues. The CDR3 sequence: CASSLGTETYEQYF. The CDR3 region has the DNA TGTGCCAGCAGCTTAGGGACTGAAACCTACGAGCAGTACTTC.